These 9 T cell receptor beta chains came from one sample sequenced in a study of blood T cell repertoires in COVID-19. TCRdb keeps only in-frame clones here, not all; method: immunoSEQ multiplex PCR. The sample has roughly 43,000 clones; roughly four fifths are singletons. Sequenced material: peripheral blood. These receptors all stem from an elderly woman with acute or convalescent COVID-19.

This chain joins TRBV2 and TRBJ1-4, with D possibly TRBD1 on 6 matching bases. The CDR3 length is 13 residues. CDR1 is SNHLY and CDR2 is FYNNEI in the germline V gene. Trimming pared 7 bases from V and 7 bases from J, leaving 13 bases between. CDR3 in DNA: TGTGCCAGCAACAGGGACATGAGTGAAAAACTGTTTTTT. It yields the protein CASNRDMSEKLFF.

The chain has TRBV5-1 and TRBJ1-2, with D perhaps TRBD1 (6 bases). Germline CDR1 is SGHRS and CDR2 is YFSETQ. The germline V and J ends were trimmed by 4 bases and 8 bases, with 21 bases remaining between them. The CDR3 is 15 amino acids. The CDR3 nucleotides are TGCGCCAGCAGCATTGGACAGCTCCCCGTAGGGGGCTACACCTTC. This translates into CASSIGQLPVGGYTF. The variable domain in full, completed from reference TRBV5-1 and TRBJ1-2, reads KAGVTQTPRYLIKTRGQQVTLSCSPISGHRSVSWYQQTPGQGLQFLFEYFSETQRNKGNFPGRFSGRQFSNSRSEMNVSTLELGDSALYLCASSIGQLPVGGYTFGSGTRLTVV.

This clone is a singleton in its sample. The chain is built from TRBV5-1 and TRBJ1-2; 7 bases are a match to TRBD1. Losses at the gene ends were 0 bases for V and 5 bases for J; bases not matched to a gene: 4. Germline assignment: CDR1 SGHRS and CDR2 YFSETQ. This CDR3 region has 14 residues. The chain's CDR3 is CASSLGDRPYGYTF. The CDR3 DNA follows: TGCGCCAGCAGCTTGGGGGACAGACCTTATGGCTACACCTTC.

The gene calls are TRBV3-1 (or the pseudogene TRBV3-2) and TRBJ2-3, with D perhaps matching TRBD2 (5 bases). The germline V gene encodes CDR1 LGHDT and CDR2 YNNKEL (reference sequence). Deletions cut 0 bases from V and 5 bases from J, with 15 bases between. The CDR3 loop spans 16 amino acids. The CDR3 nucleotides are TGTGCCAGCAGCCAAGATAGAGGCGCTGAGGGAGATACGCAGTATTTT. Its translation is CASSQDRGAEGDTQYF.

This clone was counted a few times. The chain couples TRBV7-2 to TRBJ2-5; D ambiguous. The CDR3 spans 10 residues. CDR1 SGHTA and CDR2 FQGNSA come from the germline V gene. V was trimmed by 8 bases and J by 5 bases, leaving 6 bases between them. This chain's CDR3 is CASVMETQYF. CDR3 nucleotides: TGTGCCAGCGTAATGGAGACCCAGTACTTC.

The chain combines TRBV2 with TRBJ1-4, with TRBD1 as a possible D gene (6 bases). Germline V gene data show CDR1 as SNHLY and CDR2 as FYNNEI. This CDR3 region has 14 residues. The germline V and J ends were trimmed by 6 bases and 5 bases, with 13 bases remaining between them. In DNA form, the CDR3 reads TGTGCCAGCAGCTTGGACAGTCTAAATGAAAAACTGTTTTTT. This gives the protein CASSLDSLNEKLFF.

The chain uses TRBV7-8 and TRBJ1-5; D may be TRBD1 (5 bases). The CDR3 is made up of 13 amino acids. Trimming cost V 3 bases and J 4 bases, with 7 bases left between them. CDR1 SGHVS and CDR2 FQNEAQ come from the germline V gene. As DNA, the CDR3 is TGTGCCAGCAGCTTGCGGGGGAATCAGCCCCAGCATTTT. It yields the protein CASSLRGNQPQHF. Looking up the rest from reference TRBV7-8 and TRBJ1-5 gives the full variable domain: GAGVSQSPRYKVAKRGQDVALRCDPISGHVSLFWYQQALGQGPEFLTYFQNEAQLDKSGLPSDRFFAERPEGSVSTLKIQRTQQEDSAVYLCASSLRGNQPQHFGDGTRLSIL.

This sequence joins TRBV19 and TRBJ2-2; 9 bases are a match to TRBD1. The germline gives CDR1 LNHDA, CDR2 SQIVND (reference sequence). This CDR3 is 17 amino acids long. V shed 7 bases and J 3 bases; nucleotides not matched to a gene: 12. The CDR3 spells CASIQDRGDLDTGELFF. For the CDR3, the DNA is TGTGCCAGTATTCAGGACAGGGGAGATCTGGACACCGGGGAGCTGTTTTTT.

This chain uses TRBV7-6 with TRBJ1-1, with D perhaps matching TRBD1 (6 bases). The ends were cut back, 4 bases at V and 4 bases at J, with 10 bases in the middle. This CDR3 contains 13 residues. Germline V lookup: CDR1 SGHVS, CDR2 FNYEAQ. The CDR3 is CASSYREGTEAFF. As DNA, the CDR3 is TGTGCCAGCAGCTACAGGGAGGGCACTGAAGCTTTCTTT.